The 29 T cell receptor beta chains below all came from one sample that was sequenced in a study of blood T cell repertoires in COVID-19. Assay used: immunoSEQ multiplex PCR; TCRdb lists only in-frame clones, some missing. The sample lists 200,000 to 300,000 clones, 80% to 95% occurring once. The material sequenced was peripheral blood. The source of these receptors is a young man with COVID-19, enrolled during active disease.

The chain couples TRBV12-3 or TRBV12-4 to TRBJ1-2; perhaps TRBD1 as D (5 bases). The CDR3 sequence is 13 residues long. Trimming took 5 bases from V and 4 from J, leaving 11 bases between them. The CDR3 nucleotides read TGTGCCAGCAGTCCCGACAGCCTCTATGGCTACACCTTC. Translated: CASSPDSLYGYTF.

This sequence joins TRBV7-9 and TRBJ1-4, with D maybe TRBD1 (5 bases). This CDR3 is 13 amino acids long. Germline V gene lookup returns CDR1 SEHNR and CDR2 FQNEAQ (reference sequence). The V gene lost 8 bases and the J gene lost 5 bases, with 12 bases spanning the gap. CDR3 sequence reads: CASLRDSNEKLFF. CDR3 DNA: TGTGCCAGCCTCCGGGACTCGAATGAAAAACTGTTTTTT.

V is TRBV25-1 and J is TRBJ1-3, with TRBD1 as a possible D gene (5 bases). The length of the CDR3 is 16 residues. The germline gives CDR1 MGHDK, CDR2 SYGVNS. Trimming took off 3 bases at V and 2 bases at J, with 14 bases between the two ends. CDR3 sequence: CASSDRRQTAGNTIYF. DNA for the CDR3: TGTGCCAGCAGTGATCGCCGACAGACCGCTGGAAACACCATATATTTT. The full variable domain, rest sourced from reference TRBV25-1 and TRBJ1-3, is EADIYQTPRYLVIGTGKKITLECSQTMGHDKMYWYQQDPGMELHLIHYSYGVNSTEKGDLSSESTVSRIRTEHFPLTLESARPSHTSQYLCASSDRRQTAGNTIYFGEGSWLTVV.

This clone was picked up a small number of times. V and J are TRBV5-1 and TRBJ2-3, with TRBD2 matching over 11 bases. Germline values: CDR1 SGHRS, CDR2 YFSETQ. J gave up 1 base and V 7 bases, and 5 bases lay outside the gene matches. The CDR3 extends over 15 amino acids. The CDR3 reads CASHWGLAGTDTQYF. CDR3 nucleotide sequence: TGCGCCAGCCATTGGGGACTAGCGGGCACAGATACGCAGTATTTT.

The chain recombines TRBV7-3 with TRBJ1-2, with no clear D. The CDR3 is 14 amino acids. Germline CDR1 is SGHTA and CDR2 is FQGTGA. V was pared by 2 bases and J by 6 bases, with 13 bases between. CDR3 region: CASSLGTETNGYTF. The CDR3 DNA sequence: TGTGCCAGCAGCTTAGGTACAGAGACAAATGGCTACACCTTC.

V gene TRBV9 combines with J gene TRBJ2-3; 11 bases are a match to TRBD2. Germline lookup yields CDR1 SGDLS and CDR2 YYNGEE. Trimming cost V 0 bases and J 4 bases; bases outside gene matches: 4. CDR3 length: 16 residues. CDR3 sequence reads: CASSVVAGGRPDTQYF. CDR3 nucleotide sequence: TGTGCCAGCAGCGTAGTAGCGGGGGGGCGCCCAGATACGCAGTATTTT.

The V call is TRBV12-2, the J call TRBJ1-5; the table calls TRBD1, which could not be checked here. TRBV12-2 is deemed a pseudogene. The CDR3 totals 17 residues. The CDR3 DNA sequence: TGTGCAAGTCGCTTTAGGCAGGGCGAAAATAGCAATCAGCCCCAGCATTTT. It encodes CASRFRQGENSNQPQHF.

This chain uses TRBV7-3 with TRBJ1-6; D unclear. The CDR3 totals 17 residues. V dropped 5 bases and J dropped 2 bases, with 16 bases sitting between them. Germline V CDR1 and CDR2: SGHTA, FQGTGA. The CDR3 bases are TGTGCCAGCAGCGCCAACGCGGGGAGCGCCTATAATTCACCCCTCCACTTT. Translated: CASSANAGSAYNSPLHF. The full variable domain, completed using reference TRBV7-3 and TRBJ1-6, is GAGVSQTPSNKVTEKGKYVELRCDPISGHTALYWYRQSLGQGPEFLIYFQGTGAADDSGLPNDRFFAVRPEGSVSTLKIQRTERGDSAVYLCASSANAGSAYNSPLHFGNGTRLTVT.

V is TRBV2 and J is TRBJ2-7; maybe TRBD2 (7 bases). The CDR3 has 13 amino acids. Germline V gene data show CDR1 as SNHLY and CDR2 as FYNNEI. V gave up 8 bases and J gave up 5 bases, with 16 bases separating them. CDR3 nucleotides: TGTGCCAGCCGGTTGGGCGGGGGCAACGAGCAGTACTTC. It encodes CASRLGGGNEQYF.

This clone was recorded only once. V gene TRBV11-2 combines with J gene TRBJ1-3, with 10 nucleotides matching TRBD1. V dropped 3 bases and J dropped 3; count of bases not matched to a gene: 5. Germline V gene sequence: CDR1 SGHAT, CDR2 FQNNGV. The length of the CDR3 is 16 residues. CDR3 nucleotides: TGTGCCAGCAGCTTGGGGACAGGGGCACTTGGAAACACCATATATTTT. It specifies CASSLGTGALGNTIYF.

The chain has TRBV4-1 and TRBJ1-2, with D possibly TRBD1 on 6 matching bases. V lost 1 base, J lost 4 bases, and 25 bases lay in between. CDR3 length: 19 residues. Germline loops: CDR1 MGHRA, CDR2 YSYEKL. CDR3 residues: CASSQAPTGSNFGLYGYTF. For the CDR3, the DNA is TGCGCCAGCAGCCAAGCACCGACAGGTTCCAACTTTGGCCTCTATGGCTACACCTTC.

This clone was counted once. The chain uses TRBV5-1 and TRBJ2-6; either TRBD1 or TRBD2 may supply D (5 bases each). The CDR3 contains 16 residues. Trimming removed 4 bases at V and 0 bases at J, with 11 bases between. Looked up from germline, CDR1 is SGHRS and CDR2 is YFSETQ. CDR3 nucleotides: TGCGCCAGCAGCATGGGACGGAGCTCTGGGGCCAACGTCCTGACTTTC. This encodes CASSMGRSSGANVLTF.

This clone was recorded only once. The rearrangement links TRBV12-2 to TRBJ2-7; the tabulated D call, TRBD1, remains unverified against the DNA. TRBV12-2 is a pseudogene segment. The CDR3 contains 18 residues. In DNA form, the CDR3 reads TGTGCAAGTCGCCCCGGGACAGGATCTTACCCTACCGCCTACGAGCAGTACTTC. The encoded protein is CASRPGTGSYPTAYEQYF.

This chain links TRBV3-1 (or the pseudogene TRBV3-2) with TRBJ2-2; 11 bases match TRBD2. The CDR3 is 18 residues long. In germline, CDR1 is LGHDT, CDR2 YNNKEL (reference sequence). Losses at the gene ends were 0 bases for V and 7 bases for J; bases not matched to a gene: 10. This CDR3 is CASSQDSLAGGFIGELFF. CDR3 DNA: TGTGCCAGCAGCCAAGATTCCCTAGCGGGGGGCTTTATCGGGGAGCTGTTTTTT.

The J gene is TRBJ1-1, the V gene TRBV4-1; the D gene is possibly TRBD1 (6 bases). Germline CDR1 is MGHRA and CDR2 is YSYEKL. The V end lost 1 base, the J end lost 4 bases, and 10 bases lay between the germline ends. The CDR3 is 14 residues long. In DNA, the CDR3 is TGCGCCAGCAGCCAAGTAACAGGGACCACTGAAGCTTTCTTT. The encoded protein is CASSQVTGTTEAFF.

The V gene is TRBV19, the J gene TRBJ1-1; weak D call: TRBD1 (5 bases). Germline lookup yields CDR1 LNHDA and CDR2 SQIVND (reference sequence). Between the trimmed V and J ends, which lost 3 bases and 1 base, there was a span of 18 bases. This CDR3 has 17 amino acids. CDR3 DNA sequence: TGTGCCAGTAGTATGGGATCCAGACAGAGAAAGAACACTGAAGCTTTCTTT. Its protein is CASSMGSRQRKNTEAFF.

V usage is TRBV19 and J usage is TRBJ2-1, with TRBD2 matching over 12 bases. V gave up 11 bases and J gave up 2 bases; unmatched junction bases: 7. From germline, CDR1 is LNHDA and CDR2 SQIVND (reference sequence). The CDR3 consists of 15 residues. The CDR3 nucleotides are TGTGCCGTCTCTAGCGGGGGGGCCGCCTACAATGAGCAGTTCTTC. It is translated as CAVSSGGAAYNEQFF.

The V and J genes are TRBV5-6 and TRBJ2-7, with TRBD1 matching 9 bases. Germline CDR1 is SGHDT and CDR2 is YYEEEE. CDR3 length: 15 residues. V lost 3 bases, J lost 0 bases, and 4 bases stayed unmatched. The CDR3 nucleotides are TGTGCCAGCAGCTCCCGGGACAGGGCCTCCTACGAGCAGTACTTC. Translated: CASSSRDRASYEQYF.

V gene TRBV6-4 combines with J gene TRBJ1-1; 7 bases align to TRBD1. Germline CDR1 MRHNA, CDR2 SNTAGT. The CDR3 totals 15 residues. Unmatched junction bases numbered 8, after V lost 3 bases and J lost 4 bases. The CDR3, as DNA: TGTGCCAGCAGTGAACGTGAGGGGGCGACCACTGAAGCTTTCTTT. It translates to CASSEREGATTEAFF.

This clone was picked up one time. CDR3 protein: CASSIAGQAGYYTF. The CDR3 nucleotides read TGTGCCAGCAGCATAGCCGGACAGGCCGGTTACTACACCTTC. The chain links TRBV5-4 to TRBJ1-2; the match to TRBD1 covers 7 bases. This CDR3 has 14 amino acids. CDR1 and CDR2 from the germline V gene are SGHNT and YYREEE (reference sequence). With V trimmed by 4 bases and J by 10 bases, 13 bases remained unmatched.

The chain is built from TRBV5-4 and TRBJ1-2; D might be TRBD1 (5 bases). Germline V lookup: CDR1 SGHNT, CDR2 YYREEE (reference sequence). The CDR3 is made up of 13 amino acids. Deletions cut 4 bases from V and 4 bases from J, with 11 bases between. The CDR3 nucleotides read TGTGCCAGCAGCGTGACAGACTTCTATGGCTACACCTTC. This translates into CASSVTDFYGYTF.

This rearrangement joins TRBV5-1 to TRBJ1-6; 8 nucleotides line up with TRBD1. The ends lost 4 bases at V and 2 bases at J; junction bases unmatched: 8. This CDR3 comprises 17 residues. Per germline, CDR1 SGHRS and CDR2 YFSETQ. CDR3 in amino acids: CASSEGDRQTYNSPLHF. In DNA, the CDR3 is TGCGCCAGCAGCGAGGGGGACAGGCAAACCTATAATTCACCCCTCCACTTT.

The chain couples TRBV2 to TRBJ1-2, with D unresolved. In germline, CDR1 is SNHLY, CDR2 FYNNEI. V gave up 5 bases and J gave up 1 base, with 5 bases separating them. The CDR3 is 12 residues long. CDR3 sequence (DNA): TGTGCCAGCAGTCCTTTTAACTATGGCTACACCTTC. Encoded protein: CASSPFNYGYTF.

This chain links TRBV29-1 with TRBJ1-1, with D possibly being TRBD1 (5 bases). V lost 8 bases, J lost 1 base, and 11 bases lay in between. There are 12 residues in the CDR3. Germline V gene sequence: CDR1 SQVTM, CDR2 ANQGSEA. In nucleotides, the CDR3 is TGCAGCTCGGGACTCCCGAACACTGAAGCTTTCTTT. The encoded protein is CSSGLPNTEAFF.

This clone was detected once. The chain recombines TRBV6-5 with TRBJ1-2; tentatively, D is TRBD1 (5 bases). CDR1 and CDR2 (germline): MNHEY, SVGAGI. The CDR3 loop spans 13 amino acids. V was trimmed by 5 bases and J by 8 bases, leaving 15 bases between them. The CDR3 loop is CASSKVSGDGYTF. CDR3 DNA: TGTGCCAGCAGTAAGGTGTCGGGGGACGGCTACACCTTC.

The chain has TRBV11-2 and TRBJ2-2; D is unclear. Germline assignment: CDR1 SGHAT and CDR2 FQNNGV. Trimming left V 2 bases short and J 2 bases short, with 12 bases between. The CDR3 length is 16 residues. DNA of the CDR3: TGTGCCAGCAGCTTAATGGCGGCCATAAACACCGGGGAGCTGTTTTTT. Translation: CASSLMAAINTGELFF.

This clone was recorded a few times. The chain recombines TRBV19 with TRBJ2-7; 7 bases fit TRBD2. Looked up from germline, CDR1 is LNHDA and CDR2 is SQIVND (reference sequence). The trim removed 6 bases at V and 7 bases at J, leaving 3 bases unmatched. There are 11 residues in the CDR3. CDR3 nucleotides: TGTGCCAGTAGCCCCGGGGGGGAGCAGTACTTC. This gives the protein CASSPGGEQYF.

CDR3 sequence reads: CASSPVTGTGKLNTEAFF. The CDR3 DNA reads TGCGCCAGCAGCCCGGTTACCGGGACAGGAAAACTGAACACTGAAGCTTTCTTT. The chain is built from TRBV5-1 and TRBJ1-1; 8 bases are a match to TRBD1. Germline V gene sequence: CDR1 SGHRS, CDR2 YFSETQ. The CDR3 consists of 18 residues. Trimming at V came to 4 bases and at J to 0 bases, leaving 14 bases not matched to a gene.

The rearrangement uses TRBV12-3 or TRBV12-4 and TRBJ2-4, with TRBD1 matching over 8 bases. J gave up 12 bases and V 6 bases, and 10 bases lay outside the gene matches. CDR3 length equals 13 residues. The CDR3 DNA reads TGTGCCAGCAGCTTGACAGGGGCCTCGACTCAGTACTTC. Translation: CASSLTGASTQYF.